The 3 T cell receptor beta chains given below trace back to one sample, sequenced in a study of blood T cell repertoires in COVID-19. Produced via immunoSEQ multiplex PCR; TCRdb's table is partial and in-frame only. The repertoire consists of 110,000 to 150,000 clones, with 85% to 90% occurring once and the leading ten covering roughly a tenth. Sample: peripheral blood. These receptors all stem from a man aged 50-59 years with active or convalescent COVID-19.

The J gene is TRBJ2-7, the V gene TRBV5-4, with no clear D. This CDR3 spans 13 amino acids. Germline V lookup: CDR1 SGHNT, CDR2 YYREEE (reference sequence). V dropped 0 bases and J dropped 7 bases, with 11 bases sitting between them. In DNA form, the CDR3 reads TGTGCCAGCAGCTTGGAGCCCCCGGGTGAGCAGTACTTC. This codes for CASSLEPPGEQYF.

CDR3 protein: CASKSWDRASEQFF. CDR3 DNA: TGTGCCAGCAAATCCTGGGACAGGGCCAGTGAGCAGTTCTTC. The V and J genes are TRBV28 and TRBJ2-1; TRBD1 matches at 9 bases. The germline CDR1 and CDR2 sequences are MDHEN and SYDVKM. Unmatched junction bases numbered 10, after V lost 7 bases and J lost 9 bases. CDR3 length equals 14 residues.

The J gene is TRBJ2-1, the V gene TRBV30; D unresolved. The CDR3 has 12 residues. The V gene's germline CDR1 is GTSNPN and CDR2 SVGIG (reference sequence). Trimming stripped 4 bases from V and 4 bases from J, with 8 bases between. CDR3 region: CAWKETYNEQFF. CDR3 nucleotides: TGTGCCTGGAAAGAGACTTACAATGAGCAGTTCTTC.